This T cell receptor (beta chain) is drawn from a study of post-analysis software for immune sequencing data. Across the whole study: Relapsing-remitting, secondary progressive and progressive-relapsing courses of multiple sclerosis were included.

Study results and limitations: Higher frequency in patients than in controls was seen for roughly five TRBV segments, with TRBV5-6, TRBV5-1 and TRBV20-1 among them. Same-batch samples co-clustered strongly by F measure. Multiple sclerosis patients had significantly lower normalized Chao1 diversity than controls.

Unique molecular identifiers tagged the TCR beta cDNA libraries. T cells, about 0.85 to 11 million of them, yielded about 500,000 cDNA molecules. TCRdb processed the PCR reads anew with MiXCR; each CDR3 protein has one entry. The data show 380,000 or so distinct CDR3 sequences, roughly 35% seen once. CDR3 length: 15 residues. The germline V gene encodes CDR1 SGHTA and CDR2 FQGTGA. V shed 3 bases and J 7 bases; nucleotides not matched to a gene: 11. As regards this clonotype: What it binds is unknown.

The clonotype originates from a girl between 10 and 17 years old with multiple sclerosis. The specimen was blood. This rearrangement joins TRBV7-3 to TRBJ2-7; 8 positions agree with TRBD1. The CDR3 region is CASSLRQGAWEEQYF. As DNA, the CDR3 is TGTGCCAGCAGCTTGAGGCAGGGGGCATGGGAGGAGCAGTACTTC.